This entry is about one T cell receptor (beta chain). Antigen: not known. The PCR was carried out with 60 Vbeta primers and 13 Jbeta primers. The assay was immunoSEQ multiplex PCR, and TCRdb's table has in-frame clones only and misses some. The table lists roughly 84,000 clones, about 80% of them singletons, with 2.5% to 4% in the top ten. The data originate from a study of cytomegalovirus exposure and HLA in healthy donors. Study results and caveats: Sequencing depth across donors, presence/absence analyses assumed, was roughly uniform. In most subjects, TCR beta sequences reportedly gave accurate predictions of HLA-A and HLA-B alleles.

At collection, donors were nominally healthy, but unrecorded immune exposures were probable. The clonotype was recovered from a man aged 50-59 years in good health and CMV-seronegative. The sequenced sample was PBMCs.

The CDR3 is CASSEGGQGGTDTQYF. CDR3 in DNA: TGTGCCAGCAGCGAAGGCGGACAGGGTGGAACAGATACGCAGTATTTT. The chain uses TRBV5-4 and TRBJ2-3; 8 bases line up with TRBD1. Germline assignment: CDR1 SGHNT and CDR2 YYREEE (reference sequence). This CDR3 has 16 residues. The junction had 10 bases not matched to a gene; V was cut back by 4 bases and J by 3 bases.